The 20 T cell receptor beta chains below all came from one sample that was sequenced in a study of blood T cell repertoires in COVID-19. TCRdb's copy holds only in-frame clones and misses some; the assay was immunoSEQ multiplex PCR. The sample records 300,000 to 350,000 clones, around 85% being singletons. The sequenced sample was PBMCs or T cells enriched from blood (not recorded which). These receptors came from a man aged 25-45 years who had recovered from COVID-19.

J is TRBJ2-1 and V is TRBV3-1 (or the pseudogene TRBV3-2); the match to TRBD2 covers 10 bases. The CDR3 contains 16 residues. The V gene's germline CDR1 is LGHDT and CDR2 YNNKEL (reference sequence). J lost 4 bases, V lost 4 bases, and 7 bases had no gene match. Here the CDR3 DNA reads TGTGCCAGCAGCCGACCGGGACTAGCGCAATACAATGAGCAGTTCTTC. Amino acid sequence: CASSRPGLAQYNEQFF.

The chain couples TRBV5-1 to TRBJ1-2; D might be TRBD1 (5 bases). The CDR3 covers 17 residues. The V end lost 2 bases, the J end lost 8 bases, and 25 bases lay between the germline ends. Germline V lookup: CDR1 SGHRS, CDR2 YFSETQ. The CDR3, as DNA: TGCGCCAGCAGCTTTGCCCATGGTGGCGGGACGATCGGGGGCTACACCTTC. Its protein product is CASSFAHGGGTIGGYTF. The variable domain in full, with the rest retrieved from reference TRBV5-1 and TRBJ1-2, is KAGVTQTPRYLIKTRGQQVTLSCSPISGHRSVSWYQQTPGQGLQFLFEYFSETQRNKGNFPGRFSGRQFSNSRSEMNVSTLELGDSALYLCASSFAHGGGTIGGYTFGSGTRLTVV.

In this sample, this clone turned up once. Possible read error: a much larger clone is one base away. The rearrangement joins TRBV7-9 to TRBJ2-3, with D perhaps matching TRBD2 (6 bases). The CDR3 length is 17 residues. Trimming cost V 10 bases and J 3 bases, with 26 bases left between them. CDR1 SEHNR and CDR2 FQNEAQ come from the germline V gene (reference sequence). Here the CDR3 DNA reads TGTGCCACAGCTCCCCCCTGGCTAGGGGAGGCGACAGATACGCAGTATTTT. It codes for CATAPPWLGEATDTQYF.

This clone has only a few counts. The chain joins TRBV6-5 to TRBJ2-7, with 8 bases identical to TRBD1. Germline V gene data show CDR1 as MNHEY and CDR2 as SVGAGI. V shed 7 bases, J shed 3 bases, and the junction held 11 bases outside the gene matches. This CDR3 has 15 amino acids. CDR3 bases: TGTGCCAGCACCGGAGACAGGGGCAATCTCTACGAGCAGTACTTC. It codes for CASTGDRGNLYEQYF.

The chain is built from TRBV7-3 and TRBJ2-3; TRBD2 aligns across 7 bases. Germline V lookup: CDR1 SGHTA, CDR2 FQGTGA. The CDR3 sequence is 14 residues long. The V segment lost 2 bases and the J segment 6 bases; nucleotides outside the gene matches: 5. CDR3 sequence reads: CASSLPGRGDTQYF. The CDR3 DNA reads TGTGCCAGCAGCTTACCCGGGCGGGGGGATACGCAGTATTTT.

The table lists this clone with a count of one. The V call is TRBV5-1, the J call TRBJ2-7; 9 nucleotides line up with TRBD1. V gave up 5 bases and J gave up 6 bases; unmatched junction bases: 6. This CDR3 is built from 13 residues. CDR1 SGHRS and CDR2 YFSETQ come from the germline V gene. DNA for the CDR3: TGCGCCAGCAGGCGGACAGGGGAGTCCGAGCAGTACTTC. It specifies CASRRTGESEQYF.

This chain joins TRBV28 and TRBJ1-4, with D possibly being TRBD1 (5 bases). This CDR3 is built from 15 residues. V lost 3 bases and J 3 bases, leaving 11 bases between the germline ends. Per germline, CDR1 MDHEN and CDR2 SYDVKM. CDR3 sequence: CASSFQSGPNEKLFF. The CDR3 DNA follows: TGTGCCAGCAGTTTTCAGTCAGGGCCTAATGAAAAACTGTTTTTT. The variable domain in full, completed from reference TRBV28 and TRBJ1-4, reads DVKVTQSSRYLVKRTGEKVFLECVQDMDHENMFWYRQDPGLGLRLIYFSYDVKMKEKGDIPEGYSVSREKKERFSLILESASTNQTSMYLCASSFQSGPNEKLFFGSGTQLSVL.

The J gene is TRBJ1-6, the V gene TRBV6-5; perhaps TRBD1 as D (6 bases). Germline CDR1 MNHEY, CDR2 SVGAGI. The CDR3 covers 13 residues. The germline V and J ends were trimmed by 6 bases and 4 bases, with 7 bases remaining between them. The CDR3 here is CASRDSYNSPLHF. CDR3 nucleotide sequence: TGTGCCAGCAGGGACAGTTATAATTCACCCCTCCACTTT.

The chain combines TRBV7-9 with TRBJ2-6; TRBD2 might be the D (5 bases). The CDR3 length is 15 residues. Per the germline V gene, CDR1 is SEHNR and CDR2 is FQNEAQ (reference sequence). The germline V and J ends were trimmed by 1 base and 2 bases, with 6 bases remaining between them. CDR3 DNA: TGTGCCAGCAGCTTAGTCGGGGCTGGGGCCAACGTCCTGACTTTC. Its protein product is CASSLVGAGANVLTF.

The genes are TRBV19 and TRBJ1-2, with D unresolved. The CDR3 contains 16 residues. Trimming took 3 bases from V and 3 from J, leaving 17 bases between them. The germline V gene encodes CDR1 LNHDA and CDR2 SQIVND (reference sequence). The CDR3 region has the DNA TGTGCCAGTAGTATTTTCGACACACCCTCGGACTATGGCTACACCTTC. Protein: CASSIFDTPSDYGYTF.

On this clone: Relative to the germline gene, one junction end is altered; a read error may explain this. This chain joins TRBV3-1 (or the pseudogene TRBV3-2) and TRBJ1-1; TRBD1 is a possible D gene (6 bases). The CDR3 extends over 13 amino acids. The V gene's germline CDR1 is LGHDT and CDR2 YNNKEL (reference sequence). The CDR3 sequence is CASSPYRDTEAFF. In nucleotides, the CDR3 is TGTGCCAGCAGCCCCTACCGGGACACCGAAGCTTTCTTT.

This clone was seen only a few times. The rearrangement links TRBV7-6 to TRBJ2-7, with 8 bases that match TRBD2. V was pared by 7 bases and J by 5 bases, with 10 bases of the junction left unmatched. The length of the CDR3 is 14 residues. Germline loops: CDR1 SGHVS, CDR2 FNYEAQ. The CDR3 here is CASTTAGGVDEQYF. The CDR3 DNA reads as TGTGCCAGCACCACCGCGGGGGGCGTCGACGAGCAGTACTTC.

This chain joins TRBV4-1 and TRBJ1-1; a possible D gene is TRBD1 (5 bases). Germline V CDR1 and CDR2: MGHRA, YSYEKL. The CDR3 extends over 14 amino acids. Trimming pared 6 bases from V and 1 base from J, leaving 12 bases between. Here the CDR3 reads CASSRKQANTEAFF. As DNA, the CDR3 is TGCGCCAGCAGTCGAAAACAGGCGAACACTGAAGCTTTCTTT.

The chain combines TRBV4-2 with TRBJ1-2; 10 bases match TRBD1. The CDR3 totals 15 residues. V shed 0 bases, J shed 8 bases, and the junction held 6 bases outside the gene matches. Germline-derived CDR1 and CDR2 are LGHNA and YNFKEQ. The CDR3 DNA follows: TGTGCCAGCAGCCAAGATTGGGCGGGACAGGGGGGCTACACCTTC. Translating gives CASSQDWAGQGGYTF.

This clone was counted a single time. Other DNA variants within this sample encode the same CDR3. The rearrangement uses TRBV9 and TRBJ1-3; perhaps TRBD1 as D (5 bases). The germline V and J ends were trimmed by 0 bases and 2 bases, with 6 bases remaining between them. This CDR3 contains 14 residues. Per germline, CDR1 SGDLS and CDR2 YYNGEE. In DNA form, the CDR3 reads TGTGCCAGCAGCGTAGCAGGGACTGGAAACACCATATATTTT. Translation gives CASSVAGTGNTIYF.

About this clone itself: Within the sample, other DNA sequences also encode this same CDR3. The V and J genes are TRBV10-3 and TRBJ2-3; D perhaps matches TRBD2 (5 bases). The CDR3 length is 14 residues. V shed 3 bases and J shed 1 base, with 8 bases lying between them. From germline, CDR1 is ENHRY and CDR2 SYGVKD. CDR3 nucleotide sequence: TGTGCCATCAGTGATCGGGGAGGCACAGATACGCAGTATTTT. The encoded protein is CAISDRGGTDTQYF.

The CDR3 DNA reads TGTGCCAGCAGTCATCTAGCGGGGGCGGGGGAGACCCAGTACTTC. This gives the protein CASSHLAGAGETQYF. V is TRBV2 and J is TRBJ2-5; 10 nucleotides match TRBD2. The CDR3 length is 15 residues. Germline V CDR1 and CDR2: SNHLY, FYNNEI. With V trimmed by 5 bases and J by 5 bases, 8 bases remained unmatched.

The chain has TRBV2 and TRBJ2-5; D is possibly TRBD2 (6 bases). The V end was cut by 6 bases, the J end by 2 bases, with 13 bases between. This CDR3 has 14 amino acids. CDR1 is SNHLY, CDR2 FYNNEI, per germline. Here the CDR3 reads CASRRGGLQETQYF. CDR3 coding DNA: TGTGCCAGCAGGCGCGGAGGGCTACAAGAGACCCAGTACTTC.

There are a few counts of this clone. This chain connects TRBV4-3 to TRBJ2-7; D is perhaps TRBD2 (7 bases). V was clipped by 0 bases and J by 2 bases, with 17 bases between them. The CDR3 totals 17 residues. Germline values: CDR1 LGHNA, CDR2 YSLEER. CDR3 region: CASSQDLQAGATYEQYF. The CDR3 DNA reads TGCGCCAGCAGCCAAGATTTGCAGGCGGGGGCAACCTACGAGCAGTACTTC.

This clone was detected only once. This rearrangement joins TRBV9 to TRBJ1-5; TRBD1 matches at 10 bases. Germline-derived CDR1 and CDR2 are SGDLS and YYNGEE. V lost 3 bases and J lost 0; bases outside the gene matches: 6. This CDR3 is built from 17 residues. The CDR3 DNA reads TGTGCCAGCAGCGGCGACAGGGGGCCCGATAGCAATCAGCCCCAGCATTTT. Translating gives CASSGDRGPDSNQPQHF.